Sequencing of this T cell receptor (beta chain) was carried out in a study of T cell responses to AZD1222 COVID-19 vaccine (dated by TCRdb to 2020 to 2022). Regarding the study in general: AZD1222 recipients with second doses at about 4 weeks or about 12 weeks were pooled, because spike-specific TCR depth and breadth did not differ between schedules. Enrollment into the trials was organized by age into subgroups of 18-55, 56-69 and 70-plus years, and those subgroups contained approximately 160, 26 and 62 TCR-sequenced participants, respectively. TCR sequencing covered more than 230 trial participants: around 210 given two doses of AZD1222 and 26 given two doses of MenACWY control vaccine.

The time point label here, explained by the study, means: baseline before first vaccination. Vaccinee samples came from UK trials COV001 and COV002, including a single-blind randomized controlled phase 2/3 trial of AZD1222 (ChAdOx1 nCoV-19) in healthy adults. For TCRbeta chain sequencing, PBMC samples were collected from trial participants at day 0 and at day 28 after the second dose. The CDR3 regions of human TCRbeta chains were subjected to immunosequencing. The published analysis was carried out like this. TCRs in the repertoires were compared against a reference library of SARS-CoV-2-specific TCRs that had been generated with the MIRA antigen-specificity platform. Breadth was defined as the fraction of unique TCRs that were SARS-CoV-2-associated. Depth was defined as the fraction of total T cells that were SARS-CoV-2-associated. Each spike-specific TCR was assigned to its reactive spike region and to a CD4 or CD8 class using the MIRA data. Log10-transformed breadth and depth values were compared by one-way ANOVA with Sidak's multiple comparisons tests. TCRdb carries this immuneACCESS record with in-frame sequences only. Its versions omit some clonotypes, under half of them owing to an unresolved V gene in the studies checked, with the rest unexplained. V and J calls and clone size are those listed in that table; D and trimming were worked out from the DNA. For this sample there are 110,000 to 150,000 clones; approximately 90% appear just once. Together, the top ten hold about 4.4% of the sample.

Broader findings and caveats from the paper: Conclusions about previously exposed vaccinees were limited because only a handful of AZD1222 recipients were SARS-CoV-2 seropositive at baseline. The whole spike protein was spanned by vaccine-associated CD4 TCRs, and dominant responses were seen in regions 160-218 and 743-854. Spike-specific TCR breadth and depth rose significantly after two AZD1222 doses compared with day 0 and with MenACWY recipients. No day 14 peak-response samples were available, so repertoires were characterized only after the peak T cell response. In the small 56-69-year group, the increase in depth fell short of significance, most likely because of low power. Epitopes outside the regions mutated in the B.1.351 and B.1.1.7 variants were reportedly recognized by nearly half of the unique spike-specific TCRs. Participants were mostly white British and included more females than males, and it was suggested by the authors that clonal diversity may have been underestimated.

V has 0 bases trimmed and J has 2 bases trimmed; junction bases matching no gene number 3. Including cysteine and phenylalanine, the CDR3 has 15 amino acids. Kept here is only the CDR3 DNA, which spans 45 bases and is read in frame from base 1. As concerns this clone: Its target antigen remains unknown. No much larger clone is present one base from it, and per-base qualities are unavailable.

The receptor was isolated from an adult in good health. Specimen: peripheral blood, collected on day 0 of AZD1222 vaccination. The sequence links TRBV23-1 to TRBJ2-5, with 7 bases matching TRBD1. TRBV23-1 is an ORF, and what it does is uncertain. The DNA is TGCGCCAGCAGTCAATCAACCAGGGGGCAAGAGACCCAGTACTTC. Translated, it gives CASSQSTRGQETQYF.